This T cell receptor (beta chain) was retrieved from a study of cytomegalovirus exposure and HLA in healthy donors. 60 Vbeta and 13 Jbeta primers were used in PCR. TCRdb keeps only in-frame clones here, not all; method: immunoSEQ multiplex PCR. The table shows about 150,000 clones, with more than 80% occurring only once. Sequencing was carried out using PBMCs. The receptor was isolated from a man aged 18 to 30 in good health and CMV-seronegative.

CDR3 nucleotide sequence: TGTGCCAGCAGCCGCCAGGGGGAGACCCAGTACTTC. Translated: CASSRQGETQYF. The chain carries TRBV7-9 and TRBJ2-5, with D perhaps TRBD1 (6 bases). CDR3 length: 12 amino acids. Trimming took off 5 bases at V and 5 bases at J, with 9 bases between the two ends. The germline V gene encodes CDR1 SEHNR and CDR2 FQNEAQ (reference sequence).